These 9 T cell receptor beta chains originate from one sample sequenced in a study of blood T cell repertoires in COVID-19 (dated by TCRdb to 2019 to 2021). The library relied on the immunoSEQ multiplex PCR assay. TCRdb carries this immuneACCESS record with in-frame sequences only. Its versions omit some clonotypes, under half of them owing to an unresolved V gene in the studies checked, with the rest unexplained. The sample data list around 200,000 clones, and 80% of these were observed just once. Approximately 6% of the sample is held by the ten biggest clonotypes. The sample taken for sequencing was peripheral blood. The origin of the receptors is a woman between 65 and 79 years old with acute or convalescent COVID-19.

The rearrangement joins TRBV5-5 to TRBJ1-1; 7 nucleotides align to TRBD1. V lost 6 bases, J lost 8 bases, and 13 bases stayed unmatched. Germline lookup yields CDR1 SGHKS and CDR2 YYEKEE (reference sequence). This CDR3 region has 14 residues. Written as DNA, the CDR3 is TGTGCCAGCAAGGTGGTAGGGGGCAAAGGGGAAGCTTTCTTT. This translates into CASKVVGGKGEAFF.

This chain links TRBV18 with TRBJ2-7; maybe TRBD1 (5 bases). This CDR3 comprises 14 residues. V was cut by 0 bases and J by 4 bases, with 10 bases left in between. CDR1 and CDR2 from the germline V gene are KGHSH and LQKENI. The CDR3 DNA is TGTGCCAGCTCACCACCTGCAGGGAAGTACGAGCAGTACTTC. As protein: CASSPPAGKYEQYF.

The chain joins TRBV12-3 or TRBV12-4 to TRBJ2-3; unclear D gene. Trimming removed 2 bases from V and 4 bases from J, with 7 bases in between. The CDR3 is made up of 13 amino acids. In DNA form, the CDR3 reads TGTGCCAGCAGTTTAATCGGAGCAGATACGCAGTATTTT. It codes for CASSLIGADTQYF.

The rearrangement joins TRBV27 to TRBJ2-3; 11 bases agree with TRBD2. Germline CDR1 MNHEY, CDR2 SMNVEV (reference sequence). V shed 4 bases and J 0 bases; nucleotides not matched to a gene: 9. The CDR3 runs 18 residues. Here the CDR3 reads CASSSVGLAASSTDTQYF. CDR3 bases: TGTGCCAGCAGTTCAGTGGGACTAGCGGCCTCTAGCACAGATACGCAGTATTTT.

This chain uses TRBV28 with TRBJ2-2; TRBD1 agrees at 9 bases. There are 15 residues in the CDR3. The germline V gene has CDR1 MDHEN and CDR2 SYDVKM. Trimming cost V 3 bases and J 7 bases; bases outside gene matches: 6. CDR3 DNA: TGTGCCAGCAGTTTTGGGGGACAGGGCGTCGGGGAGCTGTTTTTT. This sequence encodes CASSFGGQGVGELFF.

This clone was observed a handful of times. The V gene is TRBV24-1, the J gene TRBJ2-1, with TRBD1 matching over 11 bases. The germline gives CDR1 KGHDR, CDR2 SFDVKD. The CDR3 has 16 residues. Germline trimming cut 3 bases from V and 5 bases from J; bases unmatched to any gene: 5. CDR3 protein: CATSDRTGGRNNEQFF. CDR3 nucleotides: TGTGCCACCAGTGATAGGACAGGGGGCAGGAACAATGAGCAGTTCTTC.

The chain recombines TRBV5-1 with TRBJ2-3; D ambiguous. CDR1 is SGHRS and CDR2 is YFSETQ in the germline V gene. The CDR3 consists of 14 residues. The germline V and J ends were trimmed by 0 bases and 5 bases, with 10 bases remaining between them. The CDR3 DNA reads TGCGCCAGCAGCTTGGCCTGGGCTGAAGATACGCAGTATTTT. It translates to CASSLAWAEDTQYF.

V gene TRBV5-1 combines with J gene TRBJ2-3; perhaps TRBD1 as D (6 bases). Germline loops: CDR1 SGHRS, CDR2 YFSETQ. CDR3 length: 14 residues. Deletions cut 4 bases from V and 6 bases from J, with 15 bases between. The DNA for the CDR3 is TGCGCCAGCAGCCCAGGCTGGGGGCTTGATACGCAGTATTTT. Protein product: CASSPGWGLDTQYF. Based on the CDR3 plus reference TRBV5-1 and TRBJ2-3, the full variable domain is KAGVTQTPRYLIKTRGQQVTLSCSPISGHRSVSWYQQTPGQGLQFLFEYFSETQRNKGNFPGRFSGRQFSNSRSEMNVSTLELGDSALYLCASSPGWGLDTQYFGPGTRLTVL.

This sequence joins TRBV18 and TRBJ1-2; 12 positions match TRBD1. V was clipped by 3 bases and J by 6 bases; unmatched bases: 5. The CDR3 loop spans 15 amino acids. From germline, CDR1 is KGHSH and CDR2 LQKENI. The CDR3 here is CASSPGGTGGDGYTF. In DNA, the CDR3 is TGTGCCAGCTCACCTGGGGGGACAGGGGGCGATGGCTACACCTTC.